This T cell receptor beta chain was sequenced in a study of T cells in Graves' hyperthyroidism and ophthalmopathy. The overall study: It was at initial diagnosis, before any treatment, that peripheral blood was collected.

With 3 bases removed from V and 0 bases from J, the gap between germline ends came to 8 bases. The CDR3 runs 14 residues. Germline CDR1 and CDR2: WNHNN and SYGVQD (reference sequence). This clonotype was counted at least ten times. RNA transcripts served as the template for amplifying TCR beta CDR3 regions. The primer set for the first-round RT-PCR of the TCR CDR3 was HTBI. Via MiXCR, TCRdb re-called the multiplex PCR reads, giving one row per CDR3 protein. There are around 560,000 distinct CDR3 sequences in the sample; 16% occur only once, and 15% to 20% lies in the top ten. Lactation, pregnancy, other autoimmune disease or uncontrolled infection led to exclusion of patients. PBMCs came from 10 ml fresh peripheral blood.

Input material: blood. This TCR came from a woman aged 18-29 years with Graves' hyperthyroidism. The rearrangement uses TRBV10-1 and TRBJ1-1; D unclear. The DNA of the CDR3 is TGCGCCAGCAGTGACTTATCCGTGAACACTGAAGCTTTCTTT. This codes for CASSDLSVNTEAFF.